This T cell receptor beta chain is drawn from a study of early T cells in non-severe SARS-CoV-2 infection. TCRdb called the 5' RACE reads again in MiXCR, with one record for every CDR3 protein. The data show about 64,000 distinct CDR3 sequences, with 10% to 12% seen just once and under 3% held by the top ten. This clonotype was counted at least ten times. In germline, CDR1 is SGHTA, CDR2 FQGNSA. The CDR3 runs to 18 residues. The ends were cut back, 2 bases at V and 2 bases at J, with 22 bases in the middle. Material: whole blood, obtained at baseline. This sequence was found in an adult who was a healthcare worker with PCR-confirmed SARS-CoV-2 infection or an uninfected control (not recorded which). The chain couples TRBV7-2 to TRBJ2-7; D may correspond to TRBD1 or TRBD2 (5 bases each). The DNA for the CDR3 is TGTGCCAGCAGCTTACGGCCGGGCCAGGGAGTGATTCCCTACGAGCAGTACTTC. It encodes CASSLRPGQGVIPYEQYF. The full variable domain, with the rest looked up from reference TRBV7-2 and TRBJ2-7, is GAGVSQSPSNKVTEKGKDVELRCDPISGHTALYWYRQSLGQGLEFLIYFQGNSAPDKSGLPSDRFSAERTGGSVSTLTIQRTQQEDSAVYLCASSLRPGQGVIPYEQYFGPGTRLTVT.